This TCR beta chain was identified in a study of vaccination and CD4 T cells after COVID-19. CD4+ T cells that had been cultured provided DNA sequenced with the Oncomine TCR Beta short-read assay. MiXCR, applied by TCRdb to the PCR reads, yields one record per CDR3 protein. Here the sample spans 5,000 to 6,000 distinct CDR3 sequences, roughly two fifths being singletons. Remarks on this clonotype: The antigen is undetermined.

Described treatment: roughly 10-day PBMC culture with coronavirus spike peptide pools or control peptides (ViraFEST assay). From the unexposed donor, CD4+ T cells were collected ahead of the COVID-19 pandemic (2011-2018). CDR3 size: 12 residues. Germline V CDR1 and CDR2: DFQATT, SNEGSKA (reference sequence). Trimming removed 3 bases at V and 0 bases at J, with 5 bases between. Input material: CD4+ T cells from blood, cultured in vitro. The chain employs TRBV20-1 and TRBJ1-1; D unclear. The sequence was collected from a human donor in good health. CDR3: CSARSVNTEAFF. CDR3 in DNA: TGCAGTGCTAGGTCAGTGAACACTGAAGCTTTCTTT.